The entry below gives a single TCR beta chain sequence along with its context. Germline lookup yields CDR1 SGDLS and CDR2 YYNGEE. Trimming stripped 4 bases from V and 8 bases from J, with 15 bases between. This CDR3 is 14 amino acids long. This entry comes from a study of blood T cell repertoires in COVID-19. Living in roughly 23 US areas, the participants were between roughly 18 and 89 years of age. Participants had their cohort set by participant-reported clinical history. Original methodology: Nucleated cell number was recorded as an estimate derived from reference gene primer amplification. Measured with immunoSEQ multiplex PCR; TCRdb has only the in-frame clones, and not every one. For V, J and clone size, that table is used; D and trimming come from the DNA. The sample has over 250,000 clones; around nine tenths are singletons.

This receptor was obtained from a woman between 55 and 75 years old who had recovered from COVID-19. This chain connects TRBV9 to TRBJ1-4, with a possible D match to TRBD1 (6 bases). The sample comprised PBMCs or T cells enriched from blood (not recorded which). Here the CDR3 reads CASSPGPQGEKLFF. The CDR3 bases are TGTGCCAGCAGCCCCGGGCCCCAGGGGGAAAAACTGTTTTTT.